The 25 T cell receptor beta chains in this list originate from one sample, sequenced in a study of T cell changes during pregnancy in multiple sclerosis. TCRdb's table, derived via immunoSEQ multiplex PCR, lists solely in-frame clones and lacks some. The table shows around 85,000 clones, with 91% occurring only once. The source was PBMCs, collected in the first trimester of pregnancy. These receptors all stem from a female donor in good health, serving as a control in a pregnancy study. Some clones in this sample may be carry-over from other donors' samples.

The chain recombines TRBV4-3 with TRBJ2-7, with D tentatively TRBD1 (5 bases). The germline V gene has CDR1 LGHNA and CDR2 YSLEER. The CDR3 sequence is 13 residues long. The V gene lost 3 bases and the J gene lost 0 bases, with 6 bases spanning the gap. The CDR3 sequence is CASSHGASYEQYF. CDR3 nucleotides: TGCGCCAGCAGCCATGGGGCCTCCTACGAGCAGTACTTC.

The chain employs TRBV27 and TRBJ2-3; D perhaps matches TRBD2 (5 bases). V lost 6 bases to trimming and J lost 2 bases, with 9 bases between them. The CDR3 runs to 13 residues. CDR1 and CDR2 (germline): MNHEY, SMNVEV (reference sequence). The CDR3 DNA reads as TGTGCCAGCAGCCAGAGGGTCACAGATACGCAGTATTTT. This gives the protein CASSQRVTDTQYF.

In its sample, this clone was seen a few times. The chain combines TRBV27 with TRBJ1-1, with D possibly TRBD1 on 6 matching bases. Germline V gene sequence: CDR1 MNHEY, CDR2 SMNVEV (reference sequence). Trimming left V 2 bases short and J 4 bases short, with 11 bases between. This CDR3 spans 14 amino acids. The CDR3 nucleotides are TGTGCCAGCAGTTTACACAGGGAGGGCACTGAAGCTTTCTTT. This gives the protein CASSLHREGTEAFF.

This chain links TRBV7-9 with TRBJ2-5; D is possibly TRBD2 (5 bases). Germline lookup yields CDR1 SEHNR and CDR2 FQNEAQ (reference sequence). The germline V and J ends were trimmed by 4 bases and 1 base, with 10 bases remaining between them. The CDR3 loop spans 14 amino acids. CDR3 DNA sequence: TGTGCCAGCAGCTCCTCGGGGTTCCAAGAGACCCAGTACTTC. Translated: CASSSSGFQETQYF.

This clone was seen only once. The rearrangement joins TRBV27 to TRBJ1-6; the D gene is possibly TRBD1 (5 bases). V was pared by 3 bases and J by 6 bases, with 12 bases between. The germline V gene encodes CDR1 MNHEY and CDR2 SMNVEV (reference sequence). The CDR3 runs to 15 residues. The CDR3 nucleotides are TGTGCCAGCAGTTTGCAGGGTAGCTTTAATTCACCCCTCCACTTT. This codes for CASSLQGSFNSPLHF.

This rearrangement joins TRBV14 to TRBJ1-6; 7 bases agree with TRBD1. There are 15 residues in the CDR3. J was trimmed by 4 bases and V by 3 bases; bases with no gene match: 3. Germline CDR1 reads SGHDN; CDR2 reads FVKESK. Written as DNA, the CDR3 is TGTGCCAGCAGCCACGGGACAGATTATAATTCACCCCTCCACTTT. It specifies CASSHGTDYNSPLHF.

This clone has just one count. CDR3 sequence: CASSPTSQGGGYTF. CDR3 nucleotide sequence: TGTGCCAGCAGCCCAACAAGCCAGGGTGGCGGCTACACCTTC. The chain combines TRBV7-9 with TRBJ1-2, with a tentative D call TRBD1 (5 bases). This CDR3 has 14 residues. Germline V CDR1 and CDR2: SEHNR, FQNEAQ (reference sequence). Trimming cost V 5 bases and J 8 bases, with 18 bases left between them.

CDR3: CASSPNRVRFF. As DNA, the CDR3 is TGTGCCAGCAGCCCGAACAGGGTACGGTTCTTC. This chain uses TRBV7-9 with TRBJ2-1; D may be TRBD1 (6 bases). CDR1 and CDR2 (germline): SEHNR, FQNEAQ (reference sequence). The CDR3 extends over 11 amino acids. Trimming shortened V by 5 bases and J by 15 bases, and 14 bases separated the two germline ends.

J is TRBJ1-2 and V is TRBV4-3; D remains ambiguous. Germline-derived CDR1 and CDR2 are LGHNA and YSLEER. Deletions cut 4 bases from V and 13 bases from J, with 19 bases between. CDR3 length: 13 amino acids. CDR3 nucleotide sequence: TGCGCCAGCAGCCCCCCGGAGGAGGGCTGGGTCACCTTC. This translates into CASSPPEEGWVTF.

This chain connects TRBV10-3 to TRBJ1-3, with D possibly matching TRBD1 (5 bases). This CDR3 spans 15 amino acids. Germline CDR1 reads ENHRY; CDR2 reads SYGVKD. Trimming stripped 6 bases from V and 0 bases from J, with 12 bases between. The CDR3 protein is CAISLGGDSGNTIYF. The CDR3 bases are TGTGCCATCAGCCTGGGGGGGGACTCTGGAAACACCATATATTTT.

CDR3 region: CAGSSGLTYEQYF. The CDR3 nucleotides are TGTGCCGGGAGCTCTGGGCTAACCTACGAGCAGTACTTC. V and J are TRBV7-2 and TRBJ2-7; tentatively, D is TRBD2 (5 bases). The CDR3 contains 13 residues. The V gene's germline CDR1 is SGHTA and CDR2 FQGNSA. V was cut by 11 bases and J by 2 bases, with 16 bases left in between.

J is TRBJ2-5 and V is TRBV28, with 8 bases fitting TRBD1. Germline values: CDR1 MDHEN, CDR2 SYDVKM. V lost 5 bases, J lost 5 bases, and 7 bases stayed unmatched. This CDR3 has 14 residues. CDR3 coding DNA: TGTGCCAGCAGTGCAGGGGGCAGAGGGGAGACCCAGTACTTC. Encoded protein: CASSAGGRGETQYF. The full variable domain, rest sourced from reference TRBV28 and TRBJ2-5, is DVKVTQSSRYLVKRTGEKVFLECVQDMDHENMFWYRQDPGLGLRLIYFSYDVKMKEKGDIPEGYSVSREKKERFSLILESASTNQTSMYLCASSAGGRGETQYFGPGTRLLVL.

This chain uses TRBV7-2 with TRBJ2-1; possibly TRBD1 for D (5 bases). Trimming took 7 bases from V and 5 from J, leaving 15 bases between them. This CDR3 has 14 residues. Germline CDR1 and CDR2: SGHTA and FQGNSA. The CDR3 nucleotides are TGTGCCAGCATCCTAGGGGCAGGGAACAATGAGCAGTTCTTC. This encodes CASILGAGNNEQFF.

This chain joins TRBV28 and TRBJ2-7, with 8 bases identical to TRBD1. Germline V gene data show CDR1 as MDHEN and CDR2 as SYDVKM. The CDR3 length is 14 residues. The V gene end was trimmed by 6 bases and the J gene end by 7 bases; junction bases not matched to a gene: 11. The CDR3 DNA reads as TGTGCCAGCAGGACTACAGGGGGGTCGTTAGAGCAGTACTTC. Protein: CASRTTGGSLEQYF.

The CDR3 here is CASSEGGRDGYTF. The CDR3, as DNA: TGTGCCAGCAGTGAGGGGGGAAGGGATGGCTACACCTTC. V is TRBV2 and J is TRBJ1-2, with a possible D match to TRBD1 (5 bases). Germline CDR1 and CDR2: SNHLY and FYNNEI. Trimming took 3 bases from V and 6 from J, leaving 11 bases between them. This CDR3 contains 13 residues. Together with reference TRBV2 and TRBJ1-2, the CDR3 gives the full variable domain: EPEVTQTPSHQVTQMGQEVILRCVPISNHLYFYWYRQILGQKVEFLVSFYNNEISEKSEIFDDQFSVERPDGSNFTLKIRSTKLEDSAMYFCASSEGGRDGYTFGSGTRLTVV.

The V gene is TRBV28, the J gene TRBJ2-5, with TRBD1 matching over 7 bases. The ends lost 4 bases at V and 5 bases at J; junction bases unmatched: 13. The CDR3 is 16 amino acids. Germline CDR1 reads MDHEN; CDR2 reads SYDVKM. CDR3 amino acids: CASSSPRQGQRETQYF. CDR3 in DNA: TGTGCCAGCAGTTCTCCCAGACAGGGCCAGCGGGAGACCCAGTACTTC.

This sequence joins TRBV6-1 and TRBJ1-6; maybe TRBD1 (5 bases). Germline V gives CDR1 MNHNS, CDR2 SASEGT. There are 14 residues in the CDR3. V was shortened by 5 bases and J by 11 bases, with 16 bases between the two germline ends. The CDR3 nucleotides are TGTGCCAGCAGTTGGGACTCCCCAACCGCACCCCTCCACTTT. It encodes CASSWDSPTAPLHF.

The genes are TRBV28 and TRBJ2-3, with D possibly TRBD1 on 7 matching bases. The CDR3 totals 15 residues. The germline CDR1 and CDR2 sequences are MDHEN and SYDVKM. V lost 7 bases and J lost 3, with 17 bases in between. CDR3 loop: CASTVGGTVTDTQYF. In nucleotides, the CDR3 is TGTGCCAGCACAGTTGGCGGGACAGTAACAGATACGCAGTATTTT. The full variable domain, its missing parts supplied by reference TRBV28 and TRBJ2-3, is DVKVTQSSRYLVKRTGEKVFLECVQDMDHENMFWYRQDPGLGLRLIYFSYDVKMKEKGDIPEGYSVSREKKERFSLILESASTNQTSMYLCASTVGGTVTDTQYFGPGTRLTVL.

The rearrangement uses TRBV5-4 and TRBJ2-1; D remains ambiguous. CDR3 size: 13 residues. Trimming removed 6 bases at V and 6 bases at J, with 13 bases between. Germline assignment: CDR1 SGHNT and CDR2 YYREEE (reference sequence). For the CDR3, the DNA is TGTGCCAGCAATGAGAACCTCTCCAATGAGCAGTTCTTC. Protein product: CASNENLSNEQFF.

The chain links TRBV19 to TRBJ1-4; D gene unclear. The CDR3 is 16 residues long. CDR1 and CDR2 from the germline V gene are LNHDA and SQIVND (reference sequence). The V end lost 6 bases, the J end lost 6 bases, and 20 bases lay between the germline ends. This CDR3 reads CASRERLRRVDEKLFF. CDR3 bases: TGTGCCAGTAGGGAACGCCTCAGGCGGGTCGATGAAAAACTGTTTTTT.

The gene calls are TRBV4-1 and TRBJ2-5, with 7 bases matching TRBD1. After removal of 2 bases from V and 5 bases from J, the junction contained 14 bases not matched to a gene. CDR1 is MGHRA, CDR2 YSYEKL, per germline. This CDR3 region has 17 residues. CDR3 sequence reads: CASSQFVDREGGETQYF. For the CDR3, the DNA is TGCGCCAGCAGCCAATTCGTCGACAGGGAAGGTGGGGAGACCCAGTACTTC.

The rearrangement links TRBV18 to TRBJ2-7; the D gene is possibly TRBD1 (6 bases). Germline assignment: CDR1 KGHSH and CDR2 LQKENI. This CDR3 is 14 amino acids long. V was shortened by 3 bases and J by 1 base, with 10 bases between the two germline ends. This chain's CDR3 is CASSPRQASYEQYF. CDR3 bases: TGTGCCAGCTCACCTAGACAGGCTTCCTACGAGCAGTACTTC.

This clone was seen more than once but under ten times. The rearrangement joins TRBV7-2 to TRBJ1-3; TRBD1 might be the D (5 bases). The CDR3 is made up of 16 amino acids. Germline assignment: CDR1 SGHTA and CDR2 FQGNSA. The ends were cut back, 4 bases at V and 0 bases at J, with 13 bases in the middle. The CDR3 DNA sequence: TGTGCCAGCAGCTATGAGACAGCACTCTCTGGAAACACCATATATTTT. This sequence encodes CASSYETALSGNTIYF.

The chain carries TRBV25-1 and TRBJ2-7; D is unclear. Germline-derived CDR1 and CDR2 are MGHDK and SYGVNS. Trimming took 3 bases from V and 5 from J, leaving 11 bases between them. This CDR3 has 13 amino acids. CDR3 sequence (DNA): TGTGCCAGCAGTGACACCCTGCGCGACGAGCAGTACTTC. Amino acids: CASSDTLRDEQYF.

The sample holds a few counts of this clone. The V and J genes are TRBV2 and TRBJ2-1; 8 nucleotides align to TRBD1. The V and J ends lost 4 bases and 7 bases, in that order; junction bases with no gene match: 9. Germline V gene lookup returns CDR1 SNHLY and CDR2 FYNNEI. This CDR3 has 15 amino acids. The CDR3 is CASSGGTGLRNEQFF. CDR3 coding DNA: TGTGCCAGCAGTGGCGGGACAGGTCTTCGGAATGAGCAGTTCTTC.